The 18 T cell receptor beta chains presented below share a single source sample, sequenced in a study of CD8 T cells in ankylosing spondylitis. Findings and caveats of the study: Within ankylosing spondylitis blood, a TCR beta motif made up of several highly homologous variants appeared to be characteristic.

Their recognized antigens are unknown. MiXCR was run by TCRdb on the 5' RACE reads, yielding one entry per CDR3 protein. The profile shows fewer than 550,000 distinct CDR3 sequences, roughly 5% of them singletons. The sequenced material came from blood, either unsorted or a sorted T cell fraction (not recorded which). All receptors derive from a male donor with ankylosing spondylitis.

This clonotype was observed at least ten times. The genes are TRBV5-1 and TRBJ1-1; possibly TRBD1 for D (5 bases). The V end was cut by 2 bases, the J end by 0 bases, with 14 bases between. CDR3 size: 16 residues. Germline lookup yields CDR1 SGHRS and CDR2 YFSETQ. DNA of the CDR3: TGCGCCAGCAGCTTTGTGAGGGGAGTCATGAACACTGAAGCTTTCTTT. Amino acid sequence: CASSFVRGVMNTEAFF.

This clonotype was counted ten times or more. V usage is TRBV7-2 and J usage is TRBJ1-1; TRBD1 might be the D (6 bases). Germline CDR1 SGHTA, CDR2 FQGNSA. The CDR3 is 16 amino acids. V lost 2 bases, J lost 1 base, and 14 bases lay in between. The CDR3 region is CASSLSGGRGNTEAFF. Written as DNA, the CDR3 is TGTGCCAGCAGCTTAAGCGGGGGGCGAGGGAACACTGAAGCTTTCTTT.

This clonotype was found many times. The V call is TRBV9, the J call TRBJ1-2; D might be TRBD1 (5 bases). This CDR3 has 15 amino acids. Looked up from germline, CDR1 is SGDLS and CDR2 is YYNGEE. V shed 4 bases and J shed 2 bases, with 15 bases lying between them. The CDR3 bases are TGTGCCAGCAGCCCTCGCGGGGGTGGGAACTATGGCTACACCTTC. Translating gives CASSPRGGGNYGYTF.

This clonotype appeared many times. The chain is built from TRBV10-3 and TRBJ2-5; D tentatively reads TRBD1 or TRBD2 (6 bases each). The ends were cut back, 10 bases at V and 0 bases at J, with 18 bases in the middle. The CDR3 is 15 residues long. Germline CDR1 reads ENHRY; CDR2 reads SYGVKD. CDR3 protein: CATSLGGTYQETQYF. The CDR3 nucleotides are TGTGCCACCTCACTCGGGGGCACGTACCAAGAGACCCAGTACTTC.

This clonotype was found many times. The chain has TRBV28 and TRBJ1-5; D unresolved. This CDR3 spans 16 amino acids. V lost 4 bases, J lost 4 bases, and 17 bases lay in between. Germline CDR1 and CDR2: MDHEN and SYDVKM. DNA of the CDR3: TGTGCCAGCAGTTCCCCACCCGGCTTAGAAAATCAGCCCCAGCATTTT. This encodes CASSSPPGLENQPQHF.

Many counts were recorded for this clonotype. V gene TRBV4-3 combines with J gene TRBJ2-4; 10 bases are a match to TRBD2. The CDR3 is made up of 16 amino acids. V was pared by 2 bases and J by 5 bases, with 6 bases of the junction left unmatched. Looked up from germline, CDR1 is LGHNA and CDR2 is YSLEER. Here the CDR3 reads CASSQQREGLENIQYF. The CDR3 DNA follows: TGCGCCAGCAGCCAACAGCGGGAGGGCCTAGAAAACATTCAGTACTTC.

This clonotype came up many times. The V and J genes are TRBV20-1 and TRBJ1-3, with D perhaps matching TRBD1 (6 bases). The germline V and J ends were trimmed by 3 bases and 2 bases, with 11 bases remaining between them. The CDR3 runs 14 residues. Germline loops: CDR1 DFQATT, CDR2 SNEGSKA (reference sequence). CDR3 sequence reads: CSASKGHAGNTIYF. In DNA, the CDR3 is TGCAGTGCTAGTAAGGGACACGCTGGAAACACCATATATTTT.

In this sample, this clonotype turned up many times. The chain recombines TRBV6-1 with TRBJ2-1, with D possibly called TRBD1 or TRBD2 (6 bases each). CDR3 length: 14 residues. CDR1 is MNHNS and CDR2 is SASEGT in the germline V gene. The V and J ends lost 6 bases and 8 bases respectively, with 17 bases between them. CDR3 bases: TGTGCCAGCAGCCTCGTTGGGGGGCAGTATGAGCAGTTCTTC. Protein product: CASSLVGGQYEQFF.

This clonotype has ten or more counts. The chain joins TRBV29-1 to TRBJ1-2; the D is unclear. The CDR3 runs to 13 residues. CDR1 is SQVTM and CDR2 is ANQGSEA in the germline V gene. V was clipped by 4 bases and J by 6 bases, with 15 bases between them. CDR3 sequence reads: CSVGESLGNGYTF. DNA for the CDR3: TGCAGCGTTGGGGAATCACTAGGGAATGGCTACACCTTC.

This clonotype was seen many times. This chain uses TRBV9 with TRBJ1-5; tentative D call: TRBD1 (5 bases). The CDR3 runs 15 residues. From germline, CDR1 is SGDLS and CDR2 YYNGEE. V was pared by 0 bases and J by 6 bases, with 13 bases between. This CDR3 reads CASSVEAGSGQPQHF. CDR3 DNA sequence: TGTGCCAGCAGCGTAGAGGCAGGGAGCGGTCAGCCCCAGCATTTT.

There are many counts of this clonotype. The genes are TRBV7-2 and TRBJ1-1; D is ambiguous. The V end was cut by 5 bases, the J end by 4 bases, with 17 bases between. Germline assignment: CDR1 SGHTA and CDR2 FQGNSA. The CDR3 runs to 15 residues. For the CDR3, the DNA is TGTGCCAGCAGCCCAGAACGGGTCCCGACCACTGAAGCTTTCTTT. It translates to CASSPERVPTTEAFF.

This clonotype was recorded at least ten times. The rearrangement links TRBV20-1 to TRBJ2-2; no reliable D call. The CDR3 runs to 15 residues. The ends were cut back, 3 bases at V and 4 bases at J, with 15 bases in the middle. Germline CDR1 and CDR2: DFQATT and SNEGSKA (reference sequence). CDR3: CSARYRPQSTGELFF. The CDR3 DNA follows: TGCAGTGCTAGGTACAGACCTCAAAGCACCGGGGAGCTGTTTTTT.

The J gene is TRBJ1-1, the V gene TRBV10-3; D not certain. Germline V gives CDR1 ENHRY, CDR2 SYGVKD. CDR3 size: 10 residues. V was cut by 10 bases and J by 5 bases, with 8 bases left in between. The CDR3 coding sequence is TGTGCCACCGGAGGGACTGAAGCTTTCTTT. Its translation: CATGGTEAFF.

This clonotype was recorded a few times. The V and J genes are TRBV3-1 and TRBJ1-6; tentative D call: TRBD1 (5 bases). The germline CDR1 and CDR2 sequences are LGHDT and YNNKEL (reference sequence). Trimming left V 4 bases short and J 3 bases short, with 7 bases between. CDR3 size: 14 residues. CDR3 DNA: TGTGCCAGCAGCCGCAGGGACTATAATTCACCCCTCCACTTT. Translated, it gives CASSRRDYNSPLHF.

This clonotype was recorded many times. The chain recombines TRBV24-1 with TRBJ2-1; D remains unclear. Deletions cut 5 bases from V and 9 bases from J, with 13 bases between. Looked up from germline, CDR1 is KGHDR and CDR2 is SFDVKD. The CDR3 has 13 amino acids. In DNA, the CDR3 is TGTGCCACCAGTGGATCTAGAATCAGTGAGCAGTTCTTC. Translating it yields CATSGSRISEQFF.

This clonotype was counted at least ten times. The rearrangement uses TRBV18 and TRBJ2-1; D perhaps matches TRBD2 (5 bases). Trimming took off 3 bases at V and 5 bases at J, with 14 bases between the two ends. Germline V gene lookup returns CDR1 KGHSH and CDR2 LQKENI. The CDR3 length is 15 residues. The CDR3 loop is CASSPSGRRDNEQFF. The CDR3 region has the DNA TGTGCCAGCTCACCTAGTGGGAGAAGAGACAATGAGCAGTTCTTC.

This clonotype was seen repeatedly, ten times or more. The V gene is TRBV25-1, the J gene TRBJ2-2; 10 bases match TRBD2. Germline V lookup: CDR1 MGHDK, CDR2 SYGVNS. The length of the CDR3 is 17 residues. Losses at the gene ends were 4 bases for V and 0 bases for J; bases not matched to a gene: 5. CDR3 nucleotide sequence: TGTGCCAGCAGTGGGCCAGCGGGAGGGCCGAACACCGGGGAGCTGTTTTTT. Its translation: CASSGPAGGPNTGELFF.

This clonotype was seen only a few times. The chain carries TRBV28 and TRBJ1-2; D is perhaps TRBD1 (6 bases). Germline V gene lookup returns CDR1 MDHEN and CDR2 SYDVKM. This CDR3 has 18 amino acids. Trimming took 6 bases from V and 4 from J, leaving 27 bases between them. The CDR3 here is CASRPLSGGGPYLYGYTF. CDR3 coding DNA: TGTGCCAGCAGGCCATTATCGGGAGGGGGGCCCTACCTCTATGGCTACACCTTC.